The 20 T cell receptor beta chains below all came from one sample that was sequenced in a study of blood T cell repertoires in COVID-19. Data came from immunoSEQ multiplex PCR; TCRdb stores just in-frame clones and leaves some out. Seen here are under 200,000 clones, roughly 84% observed once, and the top ten hold 13% to 15%. The sample was peripheral blood. Receptors originate from a man aged 18 to 35 with active or convalescent COVID-19.

The CDR3 DNA reads as TGCGCCAGCAGCTTGCCCGGGGCGGGGGAAAAACTGTTTTTT. Its translation: CASSLPGAGEKLFF. This chain connects TRBV5-1 to TRBJ1-4; TRBD1 is a possible D gene (5 bases). This CDR3 is built from 14 residues. CDR1 is SGHRS, CDR2 YFSETQ, per germline. Trimming left V 1 base short and J 8 bases short, with 12 bases between.

In its sample, this clone was seen once. The V gene is TRBV19, the J gene TRBJ2-1; TRBD2 aligns across 7 bases. V lost 0 bases and J lost 0; bases outside the gene matches: 8. This CDR3 is built from 18 residues. Per the germline V gene, CDR1 is LNHDA and CDR2 is SQIVND (reference sequence). This CDR3 is CASSIDSSGPASYNEQFF. CDR3 DNA: TGTGCCAGTAGTATAGACAGTAGCGGGCCAGCCTCCTACAATGAGCAGTTCTTC. The complete variable domain, with remaining parts taken from reference TRBV19 and TRBJ2-1, reads DGGITQSPKYLFRKEGQNVTLSCEQNLNHDAMYWYRQDPGQGLRLIYYSQIVNDFQKGDIAEGYSVSREKKESFPLTVTSAQKNPTAFYLCASSIDSSGPASYNEQFFGPGTRLTVL.

The chain has TRBV20-1 and TRBJ2-7; D may be TRBD2 (5 bases). The CDR3 is made up of 11 amino acids. Looked up from germline, CDR1 is DFQATT and CDR2 is SNEGSKA (reference sequence). Between the trimmed V and J ends, which lost 6 bases and 7 bases, there was a span of 13 bases. The CDR3 DNA sequence: TGCAGTGCCCCCGGGGTAAAGGAGCAGTACTTC. Translation: CSAPGVKEQYF.

This clone showed up just once. The gene calls are TRBV6-1 and TRBJ2-5; 7 positions match TRBD1. Germline trimming cut 3 bases from V and 5 bases from J; bases unmatched to any gene: 3. This CDR3 is built from 13 residues. Germline-derived CDR1 and CDR2 are MNHNS and SASEGT. CDR3 sequence reads: CASSDQGGETQYF. The CDR3 bases are TGTGCCAGCAGTGATCAAGGGGGCGAGACCCAGTACTTC.

J is TRBJ1-1 and V is TRBV20-1; the D is unclear. Trimming stripped 7 bases from V and 11 bases from J, with 14 bases between. Germline V gives CDR1 DFQATT, CDR2 SNEGSKA (reference sequence). CDR3 size: 10 residues. Written as DNA, the CDR3 is TGCAGTGGACCGCGCCGGACTGCTTTCTTT. Translated: CSGPRRTAFF.

J is TRBJ1-6 and V is TRBV7-2; 12 bases fit TRBD1. The CDR3 extends over 13 amino acids. V was pared by 9 bases and J by 10 bases, with 4 bases of the junction left unmatched. In germline, CDR1 is SGHTA, CDR2 FQGNSA. In DNA form, the CDR3 reads TGTGCCAGGGGACAGGGGGCCGGGTCACCCCTCCACTTT. Protein sequence: CARGQGAGSPLHF.

With regard to this clone: The same CDR3 is also encoded by other DNA sequences in this sample. The chain employs TRBV6-5 and TRBJ1-3; 7 bases line up with TRBD1. The CDR3 runs 14 residues. Germline CDR1 is MNHEY and CDR2 is SVGAGI. V lost 2 bases to trimming and J lost 2 bases; unmatched junction nucleotides: 0. In DNA form, the CDR3 reads TGTGCCAGCAGTTACGGGACAGCTGGAAACACCATATATTTT. This translates into CASSYGTAGNTIYF.

This clone appeared once. The chain joins TRBV7-5 to TRBJ2-1; the table's D call TRBD1 went unverified against the DNA. TRBV7-5 represents a pseudogene. This CDR3 is 16 amino acids long. Here the CDR3 reads CVRSAPLWPNYNEQFF. DNA of the CDR3: TGTGTCAGAAGCGCCCCTCTTTGGCCCAACTACAATGAGCAGTTCTTC.

The chain joins TRBV5-4 to TRBJ2-6, with D hard to call. The CDR3 runs 15 residues. Germline V CDR1 and CDR2: SGHNT, YYREEE (reference sequence). V was shortened by 0 bases and J by 0 bases, with 4 bases between the two germline ends. CDR3 region: CASSLVDSGANVLTF. The CDR3 region has the DNA TGTGCCAGCAGCTTGGTAGACTCTGGGGCCAACGTCCTGACTTTC.

Only a few counts were recorded for this clone. V is TRBV6-1 and J is TRBJ2-1; 9 bases map to TRBD1. Germline lookup yields CDR1 MNHNS and CDR2 SASEGT. Trimming removed 2 bases from V and 3 bases from J; junction bases left unmatched: 2. The CDR3 runs to 15 residues. In nucleotides, the CDR3 is TGTGCCAGCAGTGAATTGGGACAGGGCTACAATGAGCAGTTCTTC. Translation: CASSELGQGYNEQFF.

The CDR3 DNA sequence: TGTGCCAGCAGCTTGGCCGTGGGCACGGCCCAGTACGAGCAGTACTTC. It encodes CASSLAVGTAQYEQYF. The gene calls are TRBV5-6 and TRBJ2-7; D is ambiguous. Trimming shortened V by 0 bases and J by 4 bases, and 17 bases separated the two germline ends. The CDR3 contains 16 residues. The germline gives CDR1 SGHDT, CDR2 YYEEEE.

The chain links TRBV6-5 to TRBJ2-6, with a tentative D call TRBD1 (6 bases). Trimming left V 6 bases short and J 3 bases short, with 12 bases between. Germline CDR1 and CDR2: MNHEY and SVGAGI. The CDR3 has 15 residues. The CDR3 reads CASRKQGGGANVLTF. The CDR3 bases are TGTGCCAGCAGGAAACAGGGTGGTGGGGCCAACGTCCTGACTTTC.

The gene calls are TRBV25-1 and TRBJ2-3; D perhaps matches TRBD2 (7 bases). Trimming removed 7 bases from V and 1 base from J, with 18 bases in between. The CDR3 is 16 amino acids. Germline loops: CDR1 MGHDK, CDR2 SYGVNS. The CDR3 region has the DNA TGTGCCAGCATATTTGTGGGGGGGCAAGGCACAGATACGCAGTATTTT. It specifies CASIFVGGQGTDTQYF.

The V call is TRBV24-1, the J call TRBJ1-4, with no clear D. Between the trimmed V and J ends, which lost 4 bases and 8 bases, there was a span of 10 bases. Germline CDR1 KGHDR, CDR2 SFDVKD. There are 13 residues in the CDR3. For the CDR3, the DNA is TGTGCCACCAGTGAGCCAGGAACGGAAAAACTGTTTTTT. Its translation: CATSEPGTEKLFF.

This clone was recorded only once. The genes are TRBV9 and TRBJ2-1; 13 positions match TRBD2. CDR1 and CDR2 from the germline V gene are SGDLS and YYNGEE. J lost 0 bases, V lost 0 bases, and 15 bases had no gene match. This CDR3 has 22 amino acids. The CDR3 loop reads CASSVDWGAGLAGPSSYNEQFF. CDR3 nucleotide sequence: TGTGCCAGCAGCGTAGATTGGGGGGCGGGACTAGCGGGGCCAAGCTCCTACAATGAGCAGTTCTTC.

The chain employs TRBV14 and TRBJ2-1; D not resolved. Germline values: CDR1 SGHDN, CDR2 FVKESK. This CDR3 spans 15 amino acids. Trimming took off 2 bases at V and 5 bases at J, with 13 bases between the two ends. CDR3 sequence reads: CASSQLLRSHNEQFF. The CDR3 nucleotides read TGTGCCAGCAGCCAATTACTACGGAGCCACAATGAGCAGTTCTTC.

The rearrangement uses TRBV20-1 and TRBJ2-1, with 12 nucleotides matching TRBD2. CDR3 size: 18 residues. V lost 3 bases, J lost 8 bases, and 17 bases stayed unmatched. Germline CDR1 and CDR2: DFQATT and SNEGSKA (reference sequence). CDR3 bases: TGCAGTGCTAGTGGAGGGGGGGAACTAGCGGGAGGTTTGGATGAGCAGTTCTTC. Its translation: CSASGGGELAGGLDEQFF.

The DNA of the CDR3 is TGTGCCAGCAGCTTCAATCAGGGTTCTGAAGCTTTCTTT. Translated, it gives CASSFNQGSEAFF. V gene TRBV7-8 combines with J gene TRBJ1-1; the D gene is possibly TRBD1 (5 bases). There are 13 residues in the CDR3. CDR1 and CDR2 (germline): SGHVS, FQNEAQ. Trimming shortened V by 3 bases and J by 6 bases, and 11 bases separated the two germline ends.

This clone was recorded only once. J is TRBJ1-4 and V is TRBV28; D gene unclear. The CDR3 is made up of 16 amino acids. V was shortened by 6 bases and J by 8 bases, with 22 bases between the two germline ends. Germline V gene lookup returns CDR1 MDHEN and CDR2 SYDVKM. For the CDR3, the DNA is TGTGCCAGCAGCCCCGCGCGACGTGTATCGGGGGAAAAACTGTTTTTT. Translating it yields CASSPARRVSGEKLFF.

This clone came up a few times. The V gene is TRBV7-8, the J gene TRBJ2-6; no clear D. Germline CDR1 is SGHVS and CDR2 is FQNEAQ. This CDR3 has 12 amino acids. V lost 8 bases to trimming and J lost 1 base, with 3 bases between them. In nucleotides, the CDR3 is TGTGCCAGCCATTCTGGGGCCAACGTCCTGACTTTC. The encoded protein is CASHSGANVLTF.